This record looks at one TCR beta chain sequence and its context. This clone was counted between two and nine times. The clone's antigen remains unknown. Within one base of it there is no much larger clone, and no base qualities were kept. The source of the sample is a study of cytomegalovirus exposure and HLA in healthy donors (dated 2017 in TCRdb). Regarding the study in general: In an earlier analysis of fewer than 750 of the donors, approximately 260 Gb of sequence data and roughly 100 million unique TCR beta sequences from about 180 million T cells were reported. Roughly 300 gigabases of sequencing data and tens of millions of unique TCR sequences made up an early release that covered approximately 650 HLA-typed donors. Of the roughly 400 genotyped donors, approximately 82% fell in the genetic ancestry cluster associated with self-reported Caucasian donors. The study aimed to test whether cataloging public T cell receptors could reveal signatures of past pathogen exposure. Using immunosequencing, the study profiled T cell repertoires from 666 subjects and related those repertoires to cytomegalovirus serostatus. Besides the first cohort of 550 to 750 subjects, a separate validation cohort made up of over a hundred different subjects was used. High-throughput TCR immunosequencing, statistical association of individual TCRs with disease status, and machine learning were combined to predict cytomegalovirus infection status. A later analysis re-analyzed previously published TCR beta repertoires from roughly 690 donors and added high-resolution HLA genotyping to study TCR occurrence patterns. The later analysis used no new phenotypic data to find candidate immune exposures, relying instead on TCR beta sequences and their occurrence across donors. An earlier analysis of some 500 of the donors used high-throughput TCR beta sequencing to judge whether each TCR beta V gene segment behaved as functional or pseudogenic. Donor age, sex, ethnicity and CMV serostatus were collected together with the repertoire data. A later genetic analysis took genome-wide SNP genotypes for about 55% of the 666 donors and used that subset as a discovery cohort. All discovery cohort repertoires had been generated on a single sequencing platform. HLA typing covered class I and class II loci at four-digit resolution. Typing coverage differed by locus: A, B, C, DRB1 and DQB1 were typed in roughly 620-640 donors, DQA1 in about 500, DPA1 in around 600, and DPB1 in 450 to 480. Because of strong linkage in the cohort, five DR-DQ haplotypes were treated as single units for association and clustering. On average, about 240,000 unique TCR beta nucleotide sequences were sequenced per donor among some 420 genotyped donors of the cohort, with roughly 18% of those sequences being non-productive.

The cohort comprised 670 or so healthy bone marrow donors. At the time of sampling, every cohort member was nominally healthy, though immune exposures that went unrecorded were likely present. The donor tested CMV seronegative, placing the donor among the roughly 350 seronegative members of the cohort. A peripheral blood sample was collected from each donor, and TCR beta sequencing was performed on peripheral blood mononuclear cells. The Qiagen DNeasy Blood Extraction Kit was used to extract genomic DNA from the blood cell samples. Clipping removes 4 bases from V and 6 bases from J, with 10 as the unmatched junction base count. The CDR3 measures 15 amino acids from cysteine to phenylalanine. Here the CDR3 DNA is all that survives: 45 bases in frame from base 1. Looking up the germline V gene yields CDR1 ENHRY and CDR2 SYGVKD. Broad study findings and their caveats: Across donors, most TCR sequences were observed very rarely, whereas some public TCRs were present in many individuals. A later genetic analysis associated a missense DCLRE1C variant with V-gene and J-gene trimming of TCR beta chains, and an independent cohort replicated the association. Presence/absence analyses assumed roughly uniform sequencing depth across donors, an assumption that may not hold. A later analysis found that HLA-associated TCR beta chains were more clonally expanded and had lower generation probabilities than equally common non-associated chains. The authors suggested that the approach could potentially be extended to other disease states and immunological phenotypes. According to a later analysis, parvovirus B19, influenza, CMV and Epstein-Barr virus appeared linked to several top co-occurrence clusters. When HLA alleles, especially DR and DQ, strongly co-occurred, attributing TCR associations to individual alleles was difficult. A cluster of highly shared sequence variants was judged likely to be a technical artifact of the sequencing pipeline. A further reported finding was that TCR beta sequences accurately predicted the HLA-A and HLA-B alleles for most subjects in the first cohort. Three of the identified cytomegalovirus-associated TCR beta chains were confirmed in vitro to be specific for cytomegalovirus antigens. Because HLA typing was unavailable for some donors at each locus, only the typed subset was used in association tests. Correlated functional status among segregating V segments might be attributable to linkage disequilibrium, but an unknown experimental factor could not be ruled out. In the study, 164 TCR beta chains were listed as associated with cytomegalovirus. Because the 87-base-pair reads could not distinguish some IMGT-functional V segments, including TRBV6-2 and TRBV6-3, those segments were excluded. CMV serostatus was the only immune exposure information available for the cohort. According to a later analysis, TCR association rates differed among HLA loci, with DRB1 alleles showing the most associated TCRs and HLA-C alleles showing the fewest. A later analysis associated 17,000 or so TCR beta sequences with specific HLA alleles at a false discovery rate of 0.05. The classifier was reported to diagnose cytomegalovirus status with high specificity and sensitivity in both the original cohort and the validation cohort. Because counts were too low, seventeen rarely observed V segments, including chromosome 9 orphons, were left out of the earlier analysis of about 500 of the donors. In an earlier analysis of over 550 of the donors, most TCR beta V segments were observed in productive rearrangements about 90% or about 30% of the time, broadly matching IMGT annotations. According to a later analysis, most CMV-associated TCR beta chains appeared to be HLA-restricted, and the HLA associations seemed to be driven largely by CMV exposure. According to a later genetic analysis, donors in an Asian-associated ancestry cluster had fewer N-insertions in productive TCRs than the approximately 610-donor mean. The cohort was sequenced for TCR beta chains only, and without alpha or paired-chain data the features that could be detected were limited.

Library creation used the immunoSEQ multiplex PCR assay. A mixture of 60 forward primers for TCR Vbeta segments and 13 reverse primers for TCR Jbeta segments was used in the multiplex PCR. The CDR3 region of rearranged TCR beta genes was amplified from genomic DNA by a multiplex PCR assay. The amplified TCR beta libraries were sequenced on the Illumina HiSeq System as 87-base-pair reads. Under the source paper's analysis protocol: A later analysis tallied 75 million to 85 million unique TCR beta chains across the 666 repertoires, and about 12 million of those chains were shared by two or more donors. A nearest-neighbor algorithm error-corrected the raw reads and collapsed the reads into unique sequences, merging closely related sequences to remove PCR and sequencing errors. Alignment of CDR3 sequences to IMGT reference sequences was used to assign V, D and J gene segments. Each retained sequence needed at least a six-nucleotide match to both a V gene segment and a J gene segment. A rearrangement was called productive if the CDR3 had no stop codons and remained in frame with V and J, and every other rearrangement was called non-productive. CDR3 was defined by IMGT convention, running from the second conserved V-encoded cysteine to the conserved J-encoded phenylalanine. The earlier analysis of about 530 of the donors excluded any sequence lacking an unambiguous match to a single V gene segment. An earlier analysis of some 610 of the donors called V segments functional above 56.7% productive rearrangements and segregating when the between-donor standard deviation exceeded 5%. To diagnose cytomegalovirus status from the catalog of TCR beta chain sequences, a statistical classification framework was built. In a later analysis, TCR nucleotide sequences were compared against IMGT/GENE-DB human TR gene sequences so that V and J genes could be assigned. The TCRdist pipeline was used in a later analysis to assign CDR3 sequences and most-parsimonious VDJ recombination scenarios. A later analysis defined each TCR beta chain by its CDR3 amino acid sequence plus V-gene family, and excluded reads lacking a unique V-gene family. To address suspected cross-contamination and a sequencing artifact, a later analysis removed 550 to 750 highly shared, low-generation-probability nucleotide sequences. For each public chain, a later analysis derived a clonal expansion index from normalized ranks of inferred template counts within each repertoire. A later analysis computed generation probabilities with a VDJ recombination model fitted to out-of-frame rearrangements, and checked the results against IGoR. In a later analysis, TCR-TCR, TCR-HLA and TCR-CMV co-occurrence was scored with hypergeometric tests, and a repertoire-size bias correction was applied to TCR pairs. To estimate false discovery rates, a later analysis permuted the HLA or CMV assignments 20 times. In a later analysis, co-occurring TCRs were grouped with DBSCAN, and TCRdist sequence similarity was added when clustering was performed within HLA-allele-positive subsets. Repertoires with fewer than 30,000 or more than 120,000 public chains, plus five repertoires with anomalous nucleotide sharing, were excluded from co-occurrence clustering. TCRdb took over this immuneACCESS table, retaining in-frame rearrangements with V and J assigned. Such tables are incomplete; in checked studies, under half of the missing clones stem from an unresolved V gene, and the remainder is unexplained. That table gives V, J and clone size, and the DNA gave D and trimming. For this sample the table gives over 90,000 clones, of which approximately 70% were detected only once. Roughly 3.5% of the sample lies in the top ten.

This TCR came from a woman aged 50 to 60 in good health and CMV-seronegative. The material sequenced was PBMCs. The V gene is TRBV10-3 and the J gene is TRBJ2-3; 7 bases in the junction line up with TRBD2. The CDR3 amino acid sequence is: CAISGAAGVEDTQYF. The DNA sequence follows: TGTGCCATCAGTGGGGCGGCGGGAGTCGAGGATACGCAGTATTTT.